The 27 T cell receptor beta chains below were found in one sample sequenced in a study of blood T cell repertoires in COVID-19. Produced via immunoSEQ multiplex PCR; TCRdb's table is partial and in-frame only. The sample records 250,000 to 400,000 clones, 75% to 90% being singletons. Specimen: peripheral blood. The source of these receptors is a woman in her twenties or thirties with COVID-19, enrolled during active disease.

The chain uses TRBV19 and TRBJ1-1; D might be TRBD1 (5 bases). V was shortened by 7 bases and J by 1 base, with 31 bases between the two germline ends. The germline CDR1 and CDR2 sequences are LNHDA and SQIVND (reference sequence). The CDR3 is made up of 20 amino acids. In nucleotides, the CDR3 is TGTGCCAGTACTATGGAAGGGGCCCCTGACACACCTTCGAGGAACACTGAAGCTTTCTTT. Its protein is CASTMEGAPDTPSRNTEAFF. Filled out from reference TRBV19 and TRBJ1-1, the complete variable domain reads DGGITQSPKYLFRKEGQNVTLSCEQNLNHDAMYWYRQDPGQGLRLIYYSQIVNDFQKGDIAEGYSVSREKKESFPLTVTSAQKNPTAFYLCASTMEGAPDTPSRNTEAFFGQGTRLTVV.

This clone was counted a single time. The V gene is TRBV6-1, the J gene TRBJ2-3; a possible D gene is TRBD1 (7 bases). This CDR3 contains 18 residues. Trimming left V 4 bases short and J 0 bases short, with 20 bases between. The germline CDR1 and CDR2 sequences are MNHNS and SASEGT. CDR3 nucleotide sequence: TGTGCCAGCAGTGCAGGGGGGTACGAATACCCTAGCACAGATACGCAGTATTTT. Translating it yields CASSAGGYEYPSTDTQYF.

V is TRBV27 and J is TRBJ1-2; 8 bases map to TRBD1. Germline V CDR1 and CDR2: MNHEY, SMNVEV (reference sequence). With V trimmed by 4 bases and J by 4 bases, 11 bases remained unmatched. The CDR3 is 16 residues long. The CDR3 protein is CASSSLSDRDPYGYTF. CDR3 coding DNA: TGTGCCAGCAGTTCCCTCTCGGACAGGGACCCCTATGGCTACACCTTC.

In this sample, this clone turned up a few times. Other DNA sequences in this specimen translate into the identical CDR3. The V gene is TRBV30, the J gene TRBJ1-1; no clear D. Germline V gives CDR1 GTSNPN, CDR2 SVGIG (reference sequence). Trimming pared 0 bases from V and 1 base from J, leaving 6 bases between. The length of the CDR3 is 13 residues. CDR3 bases: TGTGCCTGGAGTGTCCAGGAGAACACTGAAGCTTTCTTT. Translated, it gives CAWSVQENTEAFF.

Concerning this clone itself: Different DNA sequences within this sample yield the same CDR3. The genes are TRBV27 and TRBJ1-2, with a possible D match to TRBD1 (5 bases). Trimming took 3 bases from V and 4 from J, leaving 9 bases between them. Looked up from germline, CDR1 is MNHEY and CDR2 is SMNVEV (reference sequence). CDR3 length equals 13 residues. The CDR3 is CASSFGGGYGYTF. The CDR3, as DNA: TGTGCCAGCAGTTTTGGGGGAGGCTATGGCTACACCTTC.

The rearrangement links TRBV27 to TRBJ2-7; D gene ambiguous. There are 14 residues in the CDR3. The germline V gene encodes CDR1 MNHEY and CDR2 SMNVEV (reference sequence). Trimming cost V 2 bases and J 3 bases, with 11 bases left between them. The CDR3 reads CASSLGFGDYEQYF. DNA of the CDR3: TGTGCCAGCAGTTTAGGTTTCGGAGACTACGAGCAGTACTTC.

The chain employs TRBV28 and TRBJ1-2; possibly TRBD1 for D (6 bases). The CDR3 loop spans 13 amino acids. The germline V gene has CDR1 MDHEN and CDR2 SYDVKM. Trimming left V 3 bases short and J 4 bases short, with 9 bases between. CDR3: CASSLRGTYGYTF. DNA of the CDR3: TGTGCCAGCAGTTTGAGGGGGACCTATGGCTACACCTTC.

The J gene is TRBJ1-5, the V gene TRBV4-1; 9 nucleotides align to TRBD1. In germline, CDR1 is MGHRA, CDR2 YSYEKL. This CDR3 spans 15 amino acids. Unmatched junction bases numbered 7, after V lost 3 bases and J lost 7 bases. For the CDR3, the DNA is TGCGCCAGCAGCCAGGCACAGGGGGCCAAACAGCCCCAGCATTTT. Translation: CASSQAQGAKQPQHF.

Here the CDR3 DNA reads TGTGCCTGGAGTGTTTCAAGCGAGCCAAACTATGGCTACACCTTC. Its translation: CAWSVSSEPNYGYTF. The V and J genes are TRBV30 and TRBJ1-2; D uncertain. Germline V gene lookup returns CDR1 GTSNPN and CDR2 SVGIG (reference sequence). Trimming left V 0 bases short and J 2 bases short, with 13 bases between. The length of the CDR3 is 15 residues.

This chain links TRBV4-1 with TRBJ1-5; D is ambiguous. Germline lookup yields CDR1 MGHRA and CDR2 YSYEKL. Trimming left V 1 base short and J 2 bases short, with 15 bases between. The CDR3 sequence is 17 residues long. Here the CDR3 reads CASSQVLARGGNQPQHF. CDR3 DNA: TGCGCCAGCAGCCAAGTTCTCGCCCGAGGAGGCAATCAGCCCCAGCATTTT.

The chain combines TRBV7-9 with TRBJ2-5, with TRBD2 matching 7 bases. CDR3 length: 16 residues. The V gene's germline CDR1 is SEHNR and CDR2 FQNEAQ (reference sequence). J gave up 5 bases and V 4 bases, and 13 bases lay outside the gene matches. CDR3 sequence reads: CASSSYGFHGGETQYF. CDR3 DNA sequence: TGTGCCAGCAGCTCCTATGGCTTCCACGGGGGGGAGACCCAGTACTTC.

The chain is built from TRBV30 and TRBJ1-1; the match to TRBD1 covers 9 bases. Germline-derived CDR1 and CDR2 are GTSNPN and SVGIG (reference sequence). CDR3 size: 13 residues. J was trimmed by 8 bases and V by 5 bases; bases with no gene match: 9. The CDR3 DNA sequence: TGTGCCTGGGAACAAACAGGGGGCGCGGAAGCTTTCTTT. Its translation is CAWEQTGGAEAFF.

In this sample, this clone turned up once. The rearrangement uses TRBV28 and TRBJ2-1; 7 nucleotides line up with TRBD2. Germline-derived CDR1 and CDR2 are MDHEN and SYDVKM. There are 14 residues in the CDR3. V lost 7 bases and J lost 7; bases outside the gene matches: 10. CDR3 in amino acids: CASKGGGSRNEQFF. The CDR3 DNA reads TGTGCCAGCAAGGGCGGCGGGAGTCGAAATGAGCAGTTCTTC.

Points on this clone: The same CDR3 arises from other DNA sequences in this sample as well. This chain uses TRBV19 with TRBJ2-3; possibly TRBD1 for D (6 bases). The V end lost 3 bases, the J end lost 1 base, and 8 bases lay between the germline ends. The CDR3 runs to 14 residues. Germline V CDR1 and CDR2: LNHDA, SQIVND (reference sequence). The CDR3 DNA is TGTGCCAGTAGTATTGGGGGCGGCACAGATACGCAGTATTTT. It codes for CASSIGGGTDTQYF.

This clone was detected once. This chain links TRBV2 with TRBJ1-4, with no clear D. There are 16 residues in the CDR3. Germline CDR1 is SNHLY and CDR2 is FYNNEI. Trimming shortened V by 8 bases and J by 1 base, and 17 bases separated the two germline ends. CDR3 loop: CASVFLTGETNEKLFF. DNA of the CDR3: TGTGCCAGCGTATTCTTAACGGGAGAAACTAATGAAAAACTGTTTTTT. The variable domain in full, with the rest retrieved from reference TRBV2 and TRBJ1-4, is EPEVTQTPSHQVTQMGQEVILRCVPISNHLYFYWYRQILGQKVEFLVSFYNNEISEKSEIFDDQFSVERPDGSNFTLKIRSTKLEDSAMYFCASVFLTGETNEKLFFGSGTQLSVL.

The gene calls are TRBV5-1 and TRBJ1-2; weak D call: TRBD1 (5 bases). CDR3 size: 14 residues. Trimming removed 7 bases from V and 4 bases from J, with 17 bases in between. Per the germline V gene, CDR1 is SGHRS and CDR2 is YFSETQ. The DNA for the CDR3 is TGCGCCAGCTCCGAAAAAGGGGAAACCTATGGCTACACCTTC. Protein sequence: CASSEKGETYGYTF.

The chain recombines TRBV7-3 with TRBJ2-3; D remains ambiguous. Germline V lookup: CDR1 SGHTA, CDR2 FQGTGA. CDR3 size: 14 residues. The V end was cut by 3 bases, the J end by 0 bases, with 7 bases between. The CDR3 region is CASSFFPSTDTQYF. The CDR3 coding sequence is TGTGCCAGCAGCTTCTTCCCTAGCACAGATACGCAGTATTTT.

J is TRBJ2-2 and V is TRBV29-1; D unclear. The CDR3 totals 14 residues. V was shortened by 7 bases and J by 6 bases, with 18 bases between the two germline ends. Per the germline V gene, CDR1 is SQVTM and CDR2 is ANQGSEA. In nucleotides, the CDR3 is TGCAGCGCCCGATACTCCCTAATTGCCGGGGAGCTGTTTTTT. This encodes CSARYSLIAGELFF.

The chain recombines TRBV2 with TRBJ2-4; 8 nucleotides line up with TRBD1. The CDR3 extends over 15 amino acids. Germline lookup yields CDR1 SNHLY and CDR2 FYNNEI. The trim removed 5 bases at V and 8 bases at J, leaving 11 bases unmatched. CDR3 protein: CASSWSQGADDIQYF. The CDR3 DNA reads as TGTGCCAGCAGTTGGAGCCAGGGGGCGGACGACATTCAGTACTTC. The whole variable domain, filled in from reference TRBV2 and TRBJ2-4, reads EPEVTQTPSHQVTQMGQEVILRCVPISNHLYFYWYRQILGQKVEFLVSFYNNEISEKSEIFDDQFSVERPDGSNFTLKIRSTKLEDSAMYFCASSWSQGADDIQYFGAGTRLSVL.

The chain carries TRBV19 and TRBJ1-5; possibly TRBD1 for D (5 bases). This CDR3 spans 15 amino acids. The germline V and J ends were trimmed by 1 base and 6 bases, with 13 bases remaining between them. Germline assignment: CDR1 LNHDA and CDR2 SQIVND (reference sequence). CDR3 sequence: CASSIGGTFGQPQHF. CDR3 in DNA: TGTGCCAGTAGTATAGGCGGGACCTTCGGTCAGCCCCAGCATTTT.

The chain is built from TRBV12-3 or TRBV12-4 and TRBJ1-1; possibly TRBD1 for D (5 bases). Between the trimmed V and J ends, which lost 5 bases and 8 bases, there was a span of 12 bases. This CDR3 has 12 residues. The CDR3 nucleotides read TGTGCCAGCAGTCCCGGGGGGAGGGAAGCTTTCTTT. Residues: CASSPGGREAFF.

This chain links TRBV24-1 with TRBJ1-1, with a possible D match to TRBD1 (6 bases). V dropped 4 bases and J dropped 4 bases, with 15 bases sitting between them. CDR1 is KGHDR and CDR2 is SFDVKD in the germline V gene. The CDR3 is made up of 15 amino acids. The CDR3 here is CATSETGPRGTEAFF. The CDR3, as DNA: TGTGCCACCAGTGAAACAGGGCCCCGGGGCACTGAAGCTTTCTTT.

This chain uses TRBV28 with TRBJ1-2, with D possibly TRBD1 on 6 matching bases. V gave up 5 bases and J gave up 0 bases, with 13 bases separating them. From germline, CDR1 is MDHEN and CDR2 SYDVKM. The CDR3 contains 15 residues. As DNA, the CDR3 is TGTGCCAGCAGTCTCGGACAGACTACTAACTATGGCTACACCTTC. Translating it yields CASSLGQTTNYGYTF.

This chain joins TRBV2 and TRBJ2-3; D ambiguous. Germline V lookup: CDR1 SNHLY, CDR2 FYNNEI. The CDR3 is 14 residues long. Trimming removed 6 bases from V and 1 base from J, with 11 bases in between. The DNA for the CDR3 is TGTGCCAGCAGCCCAGCGTCTCGCACAGATACGCAGTATTTT. Encoded protein: CASSPASRTDTQYF.

The chain combines TRBV3-1 (or the pseudogene TRBV3-2) with TRBJ2-7; possibly TRBD1 for D (6 bases). The CDR3 loop spans 13 amino acids. CDR1 and CDR2 from the germline V gene are LGHDT and YNNKEL (reference sequence). V gave up 1 base and J gave up 2 bases, with 6 bases separating them. CDR3 DNA: TGTGCCAGCAGCCAAGCAGGGGCCTACGAGCAGTACTTC. Its translation is CASSQAGAYEQYF.

The CDR3 loop is CASSPGLDQPQHF. For the CDR3, the DNA is TGTGCCAGCAGTCCAGGACTGGATCAGCCCCAGCATTTT. The gene calls are TRBV12-3 or TRBV12-4 and TRBJ1-5, with D hard to call. The V gene lost 5 bases and the J gene lost 5 bases, with 10 bases spanning the gap. The CDR3 length is 13 residues.

The rearrangement joins TRBV28 to TRBJ1-5, with a tentative D call TRBD1 (5 bases). The CDR3 has 14 amino acids. With 6 bases removed from V and 6 bases from J, the gap between germline ends came to 15 bases. Per germline, CDR1 MDHEN and CDR2 SYDVKM. CDR3 DNA sequence: TGTGCCAGCAGCCGGATAAGGGGAAGTCAGCCCCAGCATTTT. Its protein product is CASSRIRGSQPQHF. Full variable domain (remainder filled in from reference TRBV28 and TRBJ1-5): DVKVTQSSRYLVKRTGEKVFLECVQDMDHENMFWYRQDPGLGLRLIYFSYDVKMKEKGDIPEGYSVSREKKERFSLILESASTNQTSMYLCASSRIRGSQPQHFGDGTRLSIL.